The clone carrying this T cell receptor (beta chain) was seen repeatedly, ten times or more. Its antigen is unknown. With 0 bases removed from V and 6 bases from J, the gap between germline ends came to 7 bases. Germline V lookup: CDR1 DFQATT, CDR2 SNEGSKA (reference sequence). This CDR3 has 12 amino acids. The sorted Tregs were CD4+CD25+CD127-/low cells. Full-length variable regions came from constant-region reverse primers plus semi-nested Nested Universal Primer A PCR. TCRdb reprocessed the 5' RACE reads via MiXCR and lists one record per CDR3 protein. Of 35,000 to 50,000 distinct CDR3 sequences listed, roughly a fifth are singletons. Study-level findings and limits: Tumor Tregs overlapped most with tumor, then blood, naive CD4+ cells. The TCR gene usage of tumor memory CD4+ T cells clustered together with blood and lymph node memory CD4+ cells and with lymph node naive CD4+ cells. The larger cohort examined one V-J beta rearrangement, not whole repertoires.

The rearrangement uses TRBV20-1 and TRBJ2-3; D may be TRBD2 (5 bases). Sequenced input: Tregs sorted from blood. The source of this sequence is a female donor with breast cancer. In DNA, the CDR3 is TGCAGTGCTAGAGACGGGGAGGATACGCAGTATTTT. It codes for CSARDGEDTQYF.